This T cell receptor beta chain was recovered during a study of blood T cell repertoires in COVID-19. Study in general: The United States, Italy and Spain provided the acute and convalescent COVID-19 samples. T cells, B-cell-depleted T cells, or PBMCs provided the cDNA or gDNA that served as material.

Under the authors' procedure: Estimation of nucleated cell counts relied on the amplification of reference gene primers. Generated by immunoSEQ multiplex PCR, the TCRdb table keeps only in-frame clones and is missing some. Clonal size and the V and J genes are those of that table, whereas D and trimming came from the DNA. The sample consists of 200,000 to 300,000 clones, around 83% of them appearing once. CDR1 and CDR2 from the germline V gene are SGHTA and FQGNSA. With V trimmed by 4 bases and J by 4 bases, 4 bases remained unmatched. This CDR3 is built from 15 residues. The sample was peripheral blood. The origin of this receptor is a man between 35 and 55 years old who had recovered from COVID-19. The rearrangement joins TRBV7-2 to TRBJ2-3, with 11 bases identical to TRBD2. As DNA, the CDR3 is TGTGCCAGCAGCTCTCTAGCGGGAGGATCAGATACGCAGTATTTT. The encoded protein is CASSSLAGGSDTQYF.